This T cell receptor (beta chain) stems from a study of control samples from healthy donors and cancer patients. Germline assignment: CDR1 SQVTM and CDR2 ANQGSEA. V dropped 7 bases and J dropped 0 bases, with 17 bases sitting between them. The CDR3 contains 15 residues. Clones were sequenced by immunoSEQ multiplex PCR, and TCRdb holds only the in-frame ones, with some missing. The repertoire includes over 100,000 clones, over 80% of them detected once, and approximately 2% sits in the top ten. The chain carries TRBV29-1 and TRBJ2-3; D may be TRBD2 (6 bases). The TCR comes from a woman in her forties or fifties in good health. The specimen was blood. The CDR3 reads CSGKEGGISTDTQYF. The CDR3 bases are TGCAGCGGGAAGGAGGGCGGAATTAGCACAGATACGCAGTATTTT.